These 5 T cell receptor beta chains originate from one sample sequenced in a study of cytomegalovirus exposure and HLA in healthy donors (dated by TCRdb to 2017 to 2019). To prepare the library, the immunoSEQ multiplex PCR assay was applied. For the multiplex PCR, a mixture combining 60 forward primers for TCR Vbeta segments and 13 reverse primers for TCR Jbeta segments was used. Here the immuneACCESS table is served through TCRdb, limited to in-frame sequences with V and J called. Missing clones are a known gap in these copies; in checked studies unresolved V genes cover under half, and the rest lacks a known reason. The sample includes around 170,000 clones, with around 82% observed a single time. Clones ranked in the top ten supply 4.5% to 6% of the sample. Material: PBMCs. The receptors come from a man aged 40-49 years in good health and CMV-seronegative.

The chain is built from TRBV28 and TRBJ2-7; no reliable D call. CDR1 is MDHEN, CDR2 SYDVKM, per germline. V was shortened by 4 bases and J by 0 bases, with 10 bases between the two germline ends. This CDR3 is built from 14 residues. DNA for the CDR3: TGTGCCAGCAGTTGGGCAGCCCACTCCTACGAGCAGTACTTC. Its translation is CASSWAAHSYEQYF. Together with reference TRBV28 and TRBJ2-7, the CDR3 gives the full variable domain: DVKVTQSSRYLVKRTGEKVFLECVQDMDHENMFWYRQDPGLGLRLIYFSYDVKMKEKGDIPEGYSVSREKKERFSLILESASTNQTSMYLCASSWAAHSYEQYFGPGTRLTVT.

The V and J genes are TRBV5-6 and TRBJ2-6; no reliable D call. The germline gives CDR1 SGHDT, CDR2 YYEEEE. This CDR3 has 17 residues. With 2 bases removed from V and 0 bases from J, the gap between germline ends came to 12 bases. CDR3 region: CASSLPLRASGANVLTF. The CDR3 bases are TGTGCCAGCAGCTTACCTTTACGAGCCTCTGGGGCCAACGTCCTGACTTTC.

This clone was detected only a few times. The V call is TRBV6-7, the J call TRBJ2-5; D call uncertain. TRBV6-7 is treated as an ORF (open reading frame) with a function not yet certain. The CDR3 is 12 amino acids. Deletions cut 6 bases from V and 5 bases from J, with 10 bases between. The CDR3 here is CASSGVRETQYF. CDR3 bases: TGTGCCAGCAGCGGCGTCAGGGAGACCCAGTACTTC.

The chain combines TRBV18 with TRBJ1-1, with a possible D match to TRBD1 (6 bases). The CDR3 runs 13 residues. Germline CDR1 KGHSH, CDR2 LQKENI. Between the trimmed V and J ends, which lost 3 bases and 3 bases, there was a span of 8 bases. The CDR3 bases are TGTGCCAGCTCACCTAACAGGGACACTGAAGCTTTCTTT. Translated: CASSPNRDTEAFF.

The CDR3 here is CASSQQGDYPGELFF. CDR3 DNA sequence: TGTGCCAGCAGCCAACAGGGGGATTATCCCGGGGAGCTGTTTTTT. This chain uses TRBV7-2 with TRBJ2-2, with 8 bases lining up with TRBD1. Germline CDR1 SGHTA, CDR2 FQGNSA. The CDR3 loop spans 15 amino acids. After removal of 5 bases from V and 6 bases from J, the junction contained 8 bases not matched to a gene.